This record covers a single T cell receptor (beta chain). The method was immunoSEQ multiplex PCR; TCRdb's version includes in-frame clones alone and lacks a portion of them. Of a few hundred thousand clones in the sample, about 88% were seen once. The CDR3 consists of 15 residues. The germline V gene encodes CDR1 MNHEY and CDR2 SVGAGI. The V end lost 2 bases, the J end lost 2 bases, and 12 bases lay between the germline ends. These data belong to a study of blood T cell repertoires in COVID-19. Study-level information: Italy, Spain and the United States were the sources of the convalescent and acute COVID-19 samples.

This TCR came from a woman aged 18-29 years who had recovered from COVID-19. V usage is TRBV6-5 and J usage is TRBJ1-2; a possible D gene is TRBD1 (6 bases). Sequenced material: PBMCs or T cells enriched from blood (not recorded which). CDR3 loop: CASSYLGQKNYGYTF. CDR3 nucleotide sequence: TGTGCCAGCAGTTACCTAGGACAGAAGAACTATGGCTACACCTTC.